The T cell receptor beta chain described here comes from a study of neurological immune-mediated disorders. Across the study: Secondary progressive cases numbered 3 among the roughly 35 multiple sclerosis patients, while the other 31 were relapsing-remitting.

Trimming at V came to 1 base and at J to 5 bases, leaving 6 bases not matched to a gene. Germline V gene data show CDR1 as SQVTM and CDR2 as ANQGSEA. The CDR3 covers 14 residues. Unsorted libraries used 2 million PBMCs kept at -80 degrees C. cDNA was made by 5'RACE with 10-nucleotide random UMIs. TCRdb recomputed calls from the 5' RACE reads with MiXCR, one row per CDR3 protein. The sample lists about 46,000 distinct CDR3 sequences, just under 4.5% seen once, with around 5.7% in the top ten. Ten or more counts support this clonotype. This TCR was sampled from a woman between 55 and 75 years old with multiple sclerosis. V gene TRBV29-1 combines with J gene TRBJ2-5, with TRBD1 identical over 8 bases. Sequenced material: PBMCs. CDR3 sequence reads: CSVEVTGGWETQYF. The CDR3 region has the DNA TGCAGCGTTGAAGTCACAGGGGGTTGGGAGACCCAGTACTTC. Full variable domain (outside the CDR3, taken from reference TRBV29-1 and TRBJ2-5): SAVISQKPSRDICQRGTSLTIQCQVDSQVTMMFWYRQQPGQSLTLIATANQGSEATYESGFVIDKFPISRPNLTFSTLTVSNMSPEDSSIYLCSVEVTGGWETQYFGPGTRLLVL.